This T cell receptor beta chain is from a study of radiotherapy plus CTLA-4 blockade in lung cancer. Across the whole study: Patients showed objective responses in around a sixth of cases and disease control in more than 25%. Study conclusions and caveats: Early blood T cell clone changes and increased post-radiation serum interferon-beta were reportedly the strongest response predictors. After radiotherapy and ipilimumab, tumor-derived clones expanded in peripheral blood.

People whose metastatic non-small-cell lung cancer was chemo-refractory got focal radiation along with CTLA-4 blockade by ipilimumab. Germline assignment: CDR1 MNHEY and CDR2 SVGAGI. CDR3 length equals 12 residues. The V end was cut by 7 bases, the J end by 5 bases, with 8 bases between. Using immunoSEQ multiplex PCR, the repertoire was profiled, and TCRdb retains in-frame clones only, with some absent. Of some 41,000 clones listed, approximately 67% are singletons. Regarding this clone: Its antigen is unidentified.

This rearrangement joins TRBV6-5 to TRBJ2-2, with unresolved D. The source of this sequence is a human donor with non-small cell lung cancer who had a partial response to radiotherapy plus ipilimumab. Sequenced here: peripheral blood, sampled from a patient treated with radiotherapy plus ipilimumab. The CDR3 is CASTERTGELFF. The DNA of the CDR3 is TGTGCCAGCACTGAACGGACCGGGGAGCTGTTTTTT.